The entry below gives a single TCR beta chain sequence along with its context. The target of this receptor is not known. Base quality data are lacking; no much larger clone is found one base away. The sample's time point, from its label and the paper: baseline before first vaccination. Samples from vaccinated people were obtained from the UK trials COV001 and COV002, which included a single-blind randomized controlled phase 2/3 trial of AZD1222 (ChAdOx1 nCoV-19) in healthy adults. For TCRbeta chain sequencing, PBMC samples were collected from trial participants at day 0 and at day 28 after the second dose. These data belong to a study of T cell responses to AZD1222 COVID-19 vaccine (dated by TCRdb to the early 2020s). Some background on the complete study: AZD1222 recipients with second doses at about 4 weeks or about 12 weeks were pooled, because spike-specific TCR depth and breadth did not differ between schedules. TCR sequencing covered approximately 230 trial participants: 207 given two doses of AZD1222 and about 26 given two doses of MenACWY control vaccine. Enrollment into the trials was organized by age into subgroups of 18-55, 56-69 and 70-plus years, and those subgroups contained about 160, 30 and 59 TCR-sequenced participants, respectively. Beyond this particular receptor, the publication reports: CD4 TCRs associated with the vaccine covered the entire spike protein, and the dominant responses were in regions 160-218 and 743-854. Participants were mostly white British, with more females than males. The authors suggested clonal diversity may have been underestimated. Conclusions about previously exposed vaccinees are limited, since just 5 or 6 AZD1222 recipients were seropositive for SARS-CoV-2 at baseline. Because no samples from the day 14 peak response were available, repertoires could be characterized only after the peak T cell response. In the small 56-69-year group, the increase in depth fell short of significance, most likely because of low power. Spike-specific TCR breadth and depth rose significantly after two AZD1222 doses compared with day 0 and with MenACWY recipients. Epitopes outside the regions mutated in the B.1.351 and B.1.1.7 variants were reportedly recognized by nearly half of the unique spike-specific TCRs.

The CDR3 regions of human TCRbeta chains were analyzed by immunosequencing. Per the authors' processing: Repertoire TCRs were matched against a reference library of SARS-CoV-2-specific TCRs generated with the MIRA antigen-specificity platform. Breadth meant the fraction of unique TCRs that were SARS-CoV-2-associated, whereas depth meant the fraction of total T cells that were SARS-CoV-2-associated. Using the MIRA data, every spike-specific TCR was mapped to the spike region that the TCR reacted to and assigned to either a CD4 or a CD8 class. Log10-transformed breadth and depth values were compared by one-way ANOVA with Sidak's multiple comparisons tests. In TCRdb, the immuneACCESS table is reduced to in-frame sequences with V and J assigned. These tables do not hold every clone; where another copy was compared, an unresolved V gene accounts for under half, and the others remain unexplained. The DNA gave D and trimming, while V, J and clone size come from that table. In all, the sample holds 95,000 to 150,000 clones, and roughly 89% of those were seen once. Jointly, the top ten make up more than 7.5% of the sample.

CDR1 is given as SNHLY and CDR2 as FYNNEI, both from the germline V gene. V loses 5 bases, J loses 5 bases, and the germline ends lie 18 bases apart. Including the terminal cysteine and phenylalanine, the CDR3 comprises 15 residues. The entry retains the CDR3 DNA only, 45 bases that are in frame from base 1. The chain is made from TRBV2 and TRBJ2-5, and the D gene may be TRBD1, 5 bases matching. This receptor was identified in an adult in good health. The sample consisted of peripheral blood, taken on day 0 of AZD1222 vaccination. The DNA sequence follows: TGTGCCAGCAGTTCGACAGCATCGACGTGGGAGACCCAGTACTTC. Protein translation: CASSSTASTWETQYF.